The source of this T cell receptor (beta chain) is a study of OX40 agonist ivuxolimab in advanced cancers. For context, the study as a whole: The costimulatory receptor OX40 (CD134) was targeted by ivuxolimab, a fully human IgG2 agonistic monoclonal antibody. Intravenous ivuxolimab was administered to patients every 2 weeks at six dose levels: 0.01, 0.1, 0.3, 1.5, 3 and 10 mg/kg. Of the approximately 53 patients in dose escalation, about 20 had hepatocellular carcinoma, some 15 had melanoma, 9 had renal cell carcinoma and 9 had head and neck cancer. A male proportion of under 85% and a mean age of approximately 60 years, ranging from about 20 to 80, were recorded for the dose-escalation cohort. Patients were allowed to have had prior anti-PD-1, anti-PD-L1 or anti-CTLA-4 therapy, and 40% to 45% of the dose-escalation patients had been treated with checkpoint inhibitors. Three dose-escalation patients achieved partial responses, one with hepatocellular carcinoma and two with cutaneous melanoma. The point of sequencing TCRbeta in the periphery was to test whether ivuxolimab changed TCR sequence diversity and drove clonal T-cell expansion. The paper reports the monotherapy dose-escalation portion (N = 52 patients) of the phase I ivuxolimab trial.

The germline V gene (reference sequence) supplies CDR1 MNHNY and CDR2 SVGAGI. V is clipped by 5 bases and J by 3 bases, and the sequence between their germline boundaries is 11 bases long. CDR3 length: 14 amino acids, cysteine to phenylalanine. Of the read, only the CDR3 DNA is kept; its 42 bases are in frame from base 1. Broad study findings and their caveats: After ivuxolimab, more expanded clones were found on average in CD8+ T cells than in CD4+ T cells. In partial responders in the 0.1-3.0 mg/kg groups, normalized peripheral clonal expansion was found to be among the lowest, especially among CD8+ T cells. Antigen specificity was not determined for the clonally expanded peripheral T cells. At doses of 0.1 to 3.0 mg/kg, clonal expansion of both CD4+ and CD8+ T cells in blood was seen between baseline and week 6. Low levels of normalized T-cell clonal expansion were also shown by some nonresponding patients.

The trial excluded patients who had a history of autoimmune disease or who were on systemic immunosuppression. Peripheral blood for TCR sequencing was collected from all dose cohorts at baseline, on cycle 4 day 1, and on cycle 7 day 1. The samples were drawn from a first-in-human, open-label, multicenter phase I dose-escalation trial of ivuxolimab. The trial enrolled adults with locally advanced or metastatic head and neck squamous cell, hepatocellular, melanoma or renal cell carcinoma. CD4+ and CD8+ T cells were sorted separately from peripheral blood before TCR sequencing. Notes on this clone: The specificity of this receptor is unknown. No much larger clonotype is one base removed from it; base qualities were not supplied.

Genomic DNA was isolated from the sorted cells so that the TCRbeta CDR3 region could be sequenced. The immunoSEQ Assay was used for sequencing of TCRbeta CDR3 regions. Sourced from immuneACCESS, this table was stored by TCRdb with only in-frame sequences that have V and J called. A share of the clones is absent; for the studies checked, an unresolved V gene accounts for under half, and the remainder has no known explanation. The sample yields around 83,000 clones; around 90% were counted once. The biggest ten clones account for under 3% of the sample. The rearranged chain carries TRBV6-6 and TRBJ1-5; TRBD1 is a weak D gene call, 5 bases matching. The source material was CD4+ or CD8+ T cells sorted from blood, sampled in a trial of the OX40 agonist ivuxolimab. This receptor was taken from an adult with an advanced solid tumor such as melanoma, head and neck, liver or kidney cancer. The CDR3 has the sequence CASSKGTFNQPQHF. The nucleotide sequence is TGTGCCAGCAGTAAGGGGACGTTCAATCAGCCCCAGCATTTT.